These 30 T cell receptor beta chains came from one sample sequenced in a study of T cells in tuberculosis. The repertoire was sequenced with immunoSEQ multiplex PCR; TCRdb's copy has only in-frame clones and lacks some. Among tens of thousands of clones listed, 97% were seen once. Sequencing input: PBMCs. These receptors were obtained from a donor under 30 with latent tuberculosis or without tuberculosis infection.

The chain recombines TRBV7-9 with TRBJ2-5, with TRBD1 matching over 7 bases. V lost 5 bases and J lost 5; bases outside the gene matches: 14. Germline assignment: CDR1 SEHNR and CDR2 FQNEAQ (reference sequence). This CDR3 region has 16 residues. The CDR3 sequence: CASSIGGLALGETQYF. The CDR3 nucleotides are TGTGCCAGCAGCATAGGGGGCTTGGCCCTCGGGGAGACCCAGTACTTC. Combining the CDR3 with reference TRBV7-9 and TRBJ2-5 gives the whole variable domain DTGVSQNPRHKITKRGQNVTFRCDPISEHNRLYWYRQTLGQGPEFLTYFQNEAQLEKSRLLSDRFSAERPKGSFSTLEIQRTEQGDSAMYLCASSIGGLALGETQYFGPGTRLLVL.

A note on this clone: A read error is likely, as this CDR3 ends without the conserved phenylalanine or tryptophan. Because the CDR3's place on the DNA is in doubt, the DNA is left out and the CDR3 is given as listed by TCRdb. This sequence joins TRBV7-9 and TRBJ1-2. Germline CDR1 reads SEHNR; CDR2 reads FQNEAQ (reference sequence). Including both end residues, the CDR3 is 13 amino acids long. The CDR3 loop reads CASNSRKAGGLLI.

The rearrangement joins TRBV11-2 to TRBJ1-2; possibly TRBD1 for D (6 bases). Per the germline V gene, CDR1 is SGHAT and CDR2 is FQNNGV. CDR3 length equals 13 residues. Trimming removed 5 bases from V and 4 bases from J, with 11 bases in between. CDR3 nucleotide sequence: TGTGCCAGCAGCACCACAGGGTTCTATGGCTACACCTTC. Its translation is CASSTTGFYGYTF.

The genes are TRBV19 and TRBJ2-6; D is possibly TRBD1 (5 bases). The CDR3 totals 17 residues. The germline V gene encodes CDR1 LNHDA and CDR2 SQIVND (reference sequence). V was cut by 7 bases and J by 0 bases, with 16 bases left in between. The CDR3 protein is CASTLRNRRSGANVLTF. The CDR3 nucleotides are TGTGCCAGTACCCTCCGAAACAGGCGCTCTGGGGCCAACGTCCTGACTTTC.

This chain links TRBV7-9 with TRBJ1-5; no reliable D call. V lost 4 bases and J lost 0, with 7 bases in between. This CDR3 has 14 amino acids. The germline gives CDR1 SEHNR, CDR2 FQNEAQ (reference sequence). CDR3 loop: CASSSQDSNQPQHF. The CDR3 bases are TGTGCCAGCAGCTCCCAGGATAGCAATCAGCCCCAGCATTTT.

The genes are TRBV5-1 and TRBJ2-3, with a tentative D call TRBD2 (7 bases). The CDR3 extends over 16 amino acids. Trimming cost V 0 bases and J 4 bases, with 15 bases left between them. Germline V gives CDR1 SGHRS, CDR2 YFSETQ. CDR3 in amino acids: CASSLGAGANPDTQYF. The DNA for the CDR3 is TGCGCCAGCAGCTTGGGGGCGGGGGCCAACCCAGATACGCAGTATTTT.

This chain links TRBV25-1 with TRBJ1-4; 9 bases are a match to TRBD1. The CDR3 sequence is 14 residues long. With 6 bases clipped from V and 7 bases from J, the junction kept 6 bases outside the gene matches. Germline V gives CDR1 MGHDK, CDR2 SYGVNS. As DNA, the CDR3 is TGTGCCAGCAGCGAACAGGGGGCGCGTGAAAAACTGTTTTTT. This gives the protein CASSEQGAREKLFF.

The J gene is TRBJ2-7, the V gene TRBV29-1, with 9 bases matching TRBD2. Germline-derived CDR1 and CDR2 are SQVTM and ANQGSEA. The CDR3 totals 15 residues. V shed 4 bases and J 4 bases; nucleotides not matched to a gene: 11. CDR3 nucleotides: TGCAGCGTTGTGGACACGAAGCGGGAGGTGTACGAGCAGTACTTC. It codes for CSVVDTKREVYEQYF.

This chain uses TRBV5-1 with TRBJ2-5; 10 bases fit TRBD2. V trimming: 6 bases; J trimming: 5 bases; junction bases outside the gene matches: 16. CDR1 and CDR2 (germline): SGHRS, YFSETQ. The CDR3 spans 17 residues. This CDR3 reads CASTYVVSGGARETQYF. CDR3 nucleotides: TGCGCCAGCACCTACGTTGTGAGCGGGGGGGCCCGGGAGACCCAGTACTTC.

The chain is built from TRBV30 and TRBJ1-6, with D tentatively TRBD1 (6 bases). The V gene's germline CDR1 is GTSNPN and CDR2 SVGIG (reference sequence). The CDR3 loop spans 17 amino acids. Trimming took 0 bases from V and 0 from J, leaving 12 bases between them. The CDR3 spells CAWSVRGAISYNSPLHF. In DNA form, the CDR3 reads TGTGCCTGGAGTGTACGGGGGGCGATCTCCTATAATTCACCCCTCCACTTT.

This clone was recorded once. The J gene is TRBJ2-7, the V gene TRBV2, with a possible D match to TRBD2 (5 bases). CDR3 length equals 15 residues. V was shortened by 4 bases and J by 2 bases, with 15 bases between the two germline ends. The V gene's germline CDR1 is SNHLY and CDR2 FYNNEI. CDR3 DNA sequence: TGTGCCAGCAGTGGAGGGTCAGGACGAGCCTACGAGCAGTACTTC. Protein: CASSGGSGRAYEQYF.

This chain links TRBV27 with TRBJ1-6, with D uncertain. Germline-derived CDR1 and CDR2 are MNHEY and SMNVEV (reference sequence). The V and J ends lost 2 bases and 1 base respectively, with 9 bases between them. This CDR3 has 16 amino acids. Written as DNA, the CDR3 is TGTGCCAGCAGTTTAACGCCGGGTTCCTATAATTCACCCCTCCACTTT. It encodes CASSLTPGSYNSPLHF.

The V gene is TRBV7-9, the J gene TRBJ2-3, with 8 bases matching TRBD1. The CDR3 is 15 residues long. V gave up 5 bases and J gave up 6 bases; unmatched junction bases: 10. Germline values: CDR1 SEHNR, CDR2 FQNEAQ (reference sequence). CDR3 coding DNA: TGTGCCAGCAGCCCCGGACAGGGAGGTTTGGATACGCAGTATTTT. This encodes CASSPGQGGLDTQYF.

The chain is built from TRBV30 and TRBJ2-2; D is undetermined. The CDR3 covers 12 residues. Germline CDR1 GTSNPN, CDR2 SVGIG (reference sequence). Trimming pared 8 bases from V and 6 bases from J, leaving 13 bases between. The CDR3 coding sequence is TGTGCCCGAAGCCTCGCGGCCGGGGAGCTGTTTTTT. Translated, it gives CARSLAAGELFF.

V usage is TRBV5-1 and J usage is TRBJ2-7, with 9 bases aligning to TRBD2. There are 15 residues in the CDR3. The trim removed 4 bases at V and 6 bases at J, leaving 11 bases unmatched. Per the germline V gene, CDR1 is SGHRS and CDR2 is YFSETQ. CDR3 protein: CASSPRGGGDSEQYF. The CDR3 DNA follows: TGCGCCAGCAGCCCCAGGGGCGGGGGGGATTCCGAGCAGTACTTC.

A single count supports this clone. The V call is TRBV6-1, the J call TRBJ1-5; 9 bases are a match to TRBD1. The CDR3 spans 15 residues. With V trimmed by 3 bases and J by 4 bases, 4 bases remained unmatched. Germline loops: CDR1 MNHNS, CDR2 SASEGT. Here the CDR3 reads CASSDTGGFNQPQHF. The CDR3 nucleotides read TGTGCCAGCAGTGACACAGGGGGCTTTAATCAGCCCCAGCATTTT.

The chain recombines TRBV5-4 with TRBJ2-7; a possible D gene is TRBD1 (5 bases). The germline V and J ends were trimmed by 4 bases and 1 base, with 9 bases remaining between them. Looked up from germline, CDR1 is SGHNT and CDR2 is YYREEE (reference sequence). The length of the CDR3 is 13 residues. Here the CDR3 DNA reads TGTGCCAGCAGCCCCAGGGATTCCTACGAGCAGTACTTC. It yields the protein CASSPRDSYEQYF.

The chain joins TRBV6-1 to TRBJ1-1, with unresolved D. Trimming shortened V by 4 bases and J by 0 bases, and 12 bases separated the two germline ends. CDR1 MNHNS and CDR2 SASEGT come from the germline V gene. This CDR3 spans 15 amino acids. CDR3 bases: TGTGCCAGCAGTGCGCCCAACAGTATGAACACTGAAGCTTTCTTT. Protein: CASSAPNSMNTEAFF.

The chain is built from TRBV6-5 and TRBJ2-3, with TRBD1 matching 7 bases. CDR3 length equals 14 residues. Germline V lookup: CDR1 MNHEY, CDR2 SVGAGI. V shed 2 bases, J shed 4 bases, and the junction held 3 bases outside the gene matches. The CDR3 spells CASSYTTGSDTQYF. DNA for the CDR3: TGTGCCAGCAGTTACACGACAGGGTCAGATACGCAGTATTTT.

The rearrangement joins TRBV19 to TRBJ2-7; 8 nucleotides match TRBD2. Per the germline V gene, CDR1 is LNHDA and CDR2 is SQIVND (reference sequence). CDR3 length: 16 amino acids. V lost 6 bases, J lost 5 bases, and 15 bases stayed unmatched. The CDR3 DNA sequence: TGTGCCAGTAGCCCTTGGATCCGGGAGGGCCGAAACGAGCAGTACTTC. Translating it yields CASSPWIREGRNEQYF.

The V gene is TRBV19, the J gene TRBJ1-1; D perhaps matches TRBD1 (6 bases). V shed 2 bases and J shed 5 bases, with 12 bases lying between them. The CDR3 is 14 amino acids. Germline CDR1 LNHDA, CDR2 SQIVND (reference sequence). CDR3 sequence: CASSILWGLTEAFF. The CDR3 DNA reads TGTGCCAGTAGTATACTTTGGGGGCTAACTGAAGCTTTCTTT.

The chain uses TRBV11-2 and TRBJ1-1; 7 nucleotides align to TRBD1. The CDR3 totals 14 residues. Germline V CDR1 and CDR2: SGHAT, FQNNGV. J gave up 5 bases and V 3 bases, and 6 bases lay outside the gene matches. The CDR3 coding sequence is TGTGCCAGCAGCTTTGAAGGGGGCTTAACTGAAGCTTTCTTT. Translation: CASSFEGGLTEAFF.

The genes are TRBV15 and TRBJ1-1; 10 bases match TRBD1. The CDR3 consists of 16 residues. Trimming at V came to 11 bases and at J to 5 bases, leaving 17 bases not matched to a gene. Germline V lookup: CDR1 LNHNV, CDR2 YYDKDF (reference sequence). The CDR3 is CASTREGQGERTEAFF. The DNA of the CDR3 is TGTGCCTCAACACGAGAAGGACAGGGGGAGAGGACTGAAGCTTTCTTT.

The chain couples TRBV21-1 to TRBJ1-2. TRBV21-1 is annotated as a pseudogene. This CDR3 spans 13 amino acids. CDR3 amino acids: CASSNIGGDGYTF. CDR3 nucleotides: TGTGCCAGCAGCAACATCGGGGGAGATGGCTACACCTTC.

This chain uses TRBV2 with TRBJ2-7; TRBD1 is a possible D gene (5 bases). Trimming removed 5 bases at V and 2 bases at J, with 13 bases between. The CDR3 contains 14 residues. CDR1 is SNHLY, CDR2 FYNNEI, per germline. CDR3 bases: TGTGCCAGCAGTAGAATGGACACCACCTACGAGCAGTACTTC. Translated: CASSRMDTTYEQYF.

This clone has just one count. V usage is TRBV12-5 and J usage is TRBJ2-7, with 10 positions matching TRBD2. Germline values: CDR1 LGHNT, CDR2 FRNRAP. J lost 4 bases, V lost 6 bases, and 6 bases had no gene match. CDR3 length equals 14 residues. CDR3 sequence reads: CASGKAGGPYEQYF. The CDR3 region has the DNA TGTGCTAGTGGCAAAGCGGGAGGGCCATACGAGCAGTACTTC.

V usage is TRBV18 and J usage is TRBJ1-1; D ambiguous. The CDR3 is made up of 12 amino acids. The germline gives CDR1 KGHSH, CDR2 LQKENI. Trimming stripped 4 bases from V and 1 base from J, with 4 bases between. CDR3 sequence: CASSQRNTEAFF. CDR3 nucleotide sequence: TGTGCCAGCTCACAGAGGAACACTGAAGCTTTCTTT.

The V and J genes are TRBV10-3 and TRBJ1-1; unclear D gene. Germline V gives CDR1 ENHRY, CDR2 SYGVKD. Trimming took 2 bases from V and 5 from J, leaving 9 bases between them. This CDR3 comprises 13 residues. The CDR3 nucleotides are TGTGCCATCAGTGAGAACGTAGAGACTGAAGCTTTCTTT. It is translated as CAISENVETEAFF.

The chain couples TRBV7-2 to TRBJ1-3; perhaps TRBD1 as D (5 bases). V lost 11 bases to trimming and J lost 2 bases, with 10 bases between them. CDR1 and CDR2 from the germline V gene are SGHTA and FQGNSA. The CDR3 has 12 residues. CDR3 amino acids: CAWGDPGNTIYF. CDR3 sequence (DNA): TGTGCCTGGGGGGATCCTGGAAACACCATATATTTT.

J is TRBJ2-7 and V is TRBV5-6; D remains unclear. V was pared by 0 bases and J by 2 bases, with 12 bases between. This CDR3 is 15 amino acids long. From germline, CDR1 is SGHDT and CDR2 YYEEEE. CDR3 loop: CASSLGPREAYEQYF. Written as DNA, the CDR3 is TGTGCCAGCAGCTTGGGGCCACGAGAGGCCTACGAGCAGTACTTC.